This T cell receptor beta chain was sequenced in a study of breast tumors, draining lymph nodes, adjacent tissues. Whole-study findings and limits: Most tumor T cells seemingly derive from lymph node, then expand in tumor. Compared with lymph nodes, tumors were less diverse; compared with nontumor tissue, more. Luminal-like breast cancer showed significantly higher tumor–nontumor repertoire similarity than basal-like. The lymph node origin of tumor T cells was framed as consistent with a hypothesis, not demonstrated.

The CDR3 sequence is 15 residues long. V shed 4 bases and J 3 bases; nucleotides not matched to a gene: 7. CDR1 MNHNS and CDR2 SASEGT come from the germline V gene. TCRdb passed the multiplex PCR reads through MiXCR, listing each CDR3 protein once. Among 100,000 to 150,000 distinct CDR3 sequences listed, approximately 20% were seen once. Samples came from axillary lymph nodes draining the breast cancer. This clonotype was seen repeatedly, ten times or more. Its antigen is currently unknown. Sequenced input: axillary lymph node tissue. This chain joins TRBV6-1 and TRBJ2-7, with TRBD1 matching over 9 bases. The TCR sequence derives from a female donor with breast cancer. Some clones in this sample may be carry-over from other donors' samples. CDR3 sequence: CASSATMDRGYEQYF. In DNA, the CDR3 is TGTGCCAGCAGTGCTACCATGGACAGGGGCTACGAGCAGTACTTC.